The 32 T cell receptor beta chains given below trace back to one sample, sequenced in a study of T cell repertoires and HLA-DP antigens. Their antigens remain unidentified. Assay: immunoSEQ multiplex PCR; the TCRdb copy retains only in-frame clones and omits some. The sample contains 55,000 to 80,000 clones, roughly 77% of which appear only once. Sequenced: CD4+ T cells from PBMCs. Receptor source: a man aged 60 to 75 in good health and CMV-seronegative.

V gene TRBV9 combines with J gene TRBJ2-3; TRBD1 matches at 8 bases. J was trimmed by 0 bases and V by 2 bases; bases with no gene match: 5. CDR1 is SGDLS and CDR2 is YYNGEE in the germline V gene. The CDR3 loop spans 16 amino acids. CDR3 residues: CASSVGTGTSTDTQYF. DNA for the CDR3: TGTGCCAGCAGCGTTGGGACAGGTACTAGCACAGATACGCAGTATTTT.

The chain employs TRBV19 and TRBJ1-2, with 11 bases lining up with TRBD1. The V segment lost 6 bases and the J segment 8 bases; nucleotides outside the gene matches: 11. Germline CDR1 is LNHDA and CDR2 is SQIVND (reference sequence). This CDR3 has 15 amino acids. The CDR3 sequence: CASRPQDRGLGGYTF. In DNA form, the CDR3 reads TGTGCCAGTAGACCCCAGGACAGGGGGCTAGGAGGCTACACCTTC.

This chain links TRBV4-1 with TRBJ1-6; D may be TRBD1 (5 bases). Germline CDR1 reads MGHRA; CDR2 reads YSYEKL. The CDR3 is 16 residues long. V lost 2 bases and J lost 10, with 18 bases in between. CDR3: CASSQTGRGSGSPLHF. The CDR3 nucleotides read TGCGCCAGCAGCCAAACGGGACGGGGGTCGGGGTCACCCCTCCACTTT.

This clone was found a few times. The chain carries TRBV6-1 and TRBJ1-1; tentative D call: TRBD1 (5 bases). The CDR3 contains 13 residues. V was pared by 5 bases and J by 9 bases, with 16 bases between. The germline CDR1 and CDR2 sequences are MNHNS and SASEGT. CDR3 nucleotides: TGTGCCAGCAGTAGCCCGGGACTCCTTAAAGCTTTCTTT. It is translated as CASSSPGLLKAFF.

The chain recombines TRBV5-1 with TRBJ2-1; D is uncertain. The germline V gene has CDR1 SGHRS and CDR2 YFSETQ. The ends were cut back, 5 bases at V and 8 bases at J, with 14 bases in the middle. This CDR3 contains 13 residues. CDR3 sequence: CASRQEFVDEQFF. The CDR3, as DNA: TGCGCCAGCAGGCAGGAATTTGTAGATGAGCAGTTCTTC.

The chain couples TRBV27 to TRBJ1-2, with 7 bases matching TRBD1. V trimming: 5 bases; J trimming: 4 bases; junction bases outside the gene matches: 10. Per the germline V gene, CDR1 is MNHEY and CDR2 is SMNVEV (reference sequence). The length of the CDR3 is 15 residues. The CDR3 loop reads CASSPHSRGFYGYTF. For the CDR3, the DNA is TGTGCCAGCAGTCCCCATAGCAGGGGGTTCTATGGCTACACCTTC.

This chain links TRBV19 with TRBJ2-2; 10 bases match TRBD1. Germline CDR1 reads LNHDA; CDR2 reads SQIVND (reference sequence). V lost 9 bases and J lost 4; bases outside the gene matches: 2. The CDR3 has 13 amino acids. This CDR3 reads CASRDRGTGELFF. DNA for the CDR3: TGTGCCAGCCGGGACAGGGGCACCGGGGAGCTGTTTTTT.

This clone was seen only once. The CDR3 nucleotides are TGTGCCAGCAGTTTATCAGGTCAGGGGGCGATCTATGGCTACACCTTC. Protein product: CASSLSGQGAIYGYTF. V and J are TRBV27 and TRBJ1-2; 8 bases line up with TRBD1. The CDR3 extends over 16 amino acids. V trimming: 0 bases; J trimming: 4 bases; junction bases outside the gene matches: 7. Looked up from germline, CDR1 is MNHEY and CDR2 is SMNVEV (reference sequence).

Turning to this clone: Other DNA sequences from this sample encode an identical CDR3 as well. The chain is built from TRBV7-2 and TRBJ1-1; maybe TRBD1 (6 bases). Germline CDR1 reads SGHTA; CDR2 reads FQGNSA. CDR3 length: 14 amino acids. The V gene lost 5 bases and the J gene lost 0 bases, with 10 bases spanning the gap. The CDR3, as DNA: TGTGCCAGCAGCCCCACAGGGTTGAACACTGAAGCTTTCTTT. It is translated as CASSPTGLNTEAFF.

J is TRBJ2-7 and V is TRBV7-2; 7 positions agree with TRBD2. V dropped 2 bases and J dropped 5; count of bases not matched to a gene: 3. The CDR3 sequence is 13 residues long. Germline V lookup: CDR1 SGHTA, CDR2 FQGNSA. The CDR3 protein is CASSLKGGNEQYF. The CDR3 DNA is TGTGCCAGCAGCTTAAAGGGAGGGAACGAGCAGTACTTC.

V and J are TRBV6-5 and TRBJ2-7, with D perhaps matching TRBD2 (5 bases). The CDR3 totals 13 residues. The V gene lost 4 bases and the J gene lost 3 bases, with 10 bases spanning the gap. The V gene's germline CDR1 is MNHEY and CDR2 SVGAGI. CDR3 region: CASSSPGDYEQYF. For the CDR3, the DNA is TGTGCCAGCAGTTCCCCCGGGGACTACGAGCAGTACTTC.

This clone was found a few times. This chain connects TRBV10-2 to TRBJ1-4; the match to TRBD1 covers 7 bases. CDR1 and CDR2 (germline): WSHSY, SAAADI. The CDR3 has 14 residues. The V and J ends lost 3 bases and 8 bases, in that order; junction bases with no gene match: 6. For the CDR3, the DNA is TGCGCCAGCAGTGAAGGGGACAGTAGGGAAAAACTGTTTTTT. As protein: CASSEGDSREKLFF.

CDR3: CASSALGTAYNEQFF. CDR3 DNA: TGTGCCAGCAGCGCCCTCGGGACAGCCTACAATGAGCAGTTCTTC. The chain carries TRBV9 and TRBJ2-1, with 7 bases identical to TRBD1. Looked up from germline, CDR1 is SGDLS and CDR2 is YYNGEE. CDR3 size: 15 residues. J was trimmed by 2 bases and V by 3 bases; bases with no gene match: 5.

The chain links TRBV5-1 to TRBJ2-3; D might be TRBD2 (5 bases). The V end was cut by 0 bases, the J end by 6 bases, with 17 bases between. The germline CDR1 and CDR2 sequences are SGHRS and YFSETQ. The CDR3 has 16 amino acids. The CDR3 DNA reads TGCGCCAGCAGCTTGGGGCTAGCCCAGTTGGTTGATACGCAGTATTTT. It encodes CASSLGLAQLVDTQYF.

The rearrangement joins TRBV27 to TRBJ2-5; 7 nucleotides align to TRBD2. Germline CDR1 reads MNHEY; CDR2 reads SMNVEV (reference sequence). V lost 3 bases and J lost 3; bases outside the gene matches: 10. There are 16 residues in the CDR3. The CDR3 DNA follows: TGTGCCAGCAGTTTGCCCCCTGGCGGGAGTGAAGAGACCCAGTACTTC. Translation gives CASSLPPGGSEETQYF.

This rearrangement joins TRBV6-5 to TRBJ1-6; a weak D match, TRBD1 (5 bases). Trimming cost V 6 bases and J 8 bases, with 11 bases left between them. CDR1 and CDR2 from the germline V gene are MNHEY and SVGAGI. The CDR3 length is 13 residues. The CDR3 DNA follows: TGTGCCAGCAGCCTGGGCAGGGATTCACCCCTCCACTTT. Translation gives CASSLGRDSPLHF.

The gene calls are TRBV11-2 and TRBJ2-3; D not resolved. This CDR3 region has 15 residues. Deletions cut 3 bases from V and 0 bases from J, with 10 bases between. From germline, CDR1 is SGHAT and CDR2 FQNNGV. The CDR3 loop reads CASSFALSSTDTQYF. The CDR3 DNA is TGTGCCAGCAGCTTTGCCCTCTCTAGCACAGATACGCAGTATTTT. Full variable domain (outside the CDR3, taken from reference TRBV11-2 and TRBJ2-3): EAGVAQSPRYKIIEKRQSVAFWCNPISGHATLYWYQQILGQGPKLLIQFQNNGVVDDSQLPKDRFSAERLKGVDSTLKIQPAKLEDSAVYLCASSFALSSTDTQYFGPGTRLTVL.

The chain's CDR3 is CASSTRTSGGADTQYF. CDR3 in DNA: TGTGCCAGCAGCACCAGGACTAGCGGGGGCGCAGATACGCAGTATTTT. This chain links TRBV21-1 with TRBJ2-3; the table's D call, TRBD2, was not checked against the DNA. TRBV21-1 is a listed pseudogene. This CDR3 comprises 16 residues.

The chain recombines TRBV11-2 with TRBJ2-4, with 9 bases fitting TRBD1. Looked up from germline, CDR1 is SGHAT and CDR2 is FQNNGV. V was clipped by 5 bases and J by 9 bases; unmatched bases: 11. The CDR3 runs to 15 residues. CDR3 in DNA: TGTGCCAGCAGCGTCGAGGGACAGGGCGGAGGCATTCAGTACTTC. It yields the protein CASSVEGQGGGIQYF.

CDR3 amino acids: CASSYSLGGNYGYTF. The CDR3 coding sequence is TGTGCCAGCAGTTACTCTCTCGGTGGCAACTATGGCTACACCTTC. The chain has TRBV6-5 and TRBJ1-2; D not resolved. From germline, CDR1 is MNHEY and CDR2 SVGAGI. V was clipped by 0 bases and J by 2 bases, with 10 bases between them. This CDR3 has 15 amino acids.

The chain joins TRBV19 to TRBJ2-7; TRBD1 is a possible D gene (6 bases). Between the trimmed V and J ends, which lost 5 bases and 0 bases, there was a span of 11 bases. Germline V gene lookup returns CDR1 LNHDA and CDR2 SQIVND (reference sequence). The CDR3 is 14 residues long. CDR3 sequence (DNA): TGTGCCAGTAGTCCCCGGACAGACTCCTACGAGCAGTACTTC. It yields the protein CASSPRTDSYEQYF.

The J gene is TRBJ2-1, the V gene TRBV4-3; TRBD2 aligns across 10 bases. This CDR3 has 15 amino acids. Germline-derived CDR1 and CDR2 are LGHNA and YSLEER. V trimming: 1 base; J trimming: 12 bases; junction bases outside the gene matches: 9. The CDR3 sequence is CASSQVLSGGDTQFF. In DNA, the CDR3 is TGCGCCAGCAGCCAAGTATTAAGCGGGGGGGATACGCAGTTCTTC.

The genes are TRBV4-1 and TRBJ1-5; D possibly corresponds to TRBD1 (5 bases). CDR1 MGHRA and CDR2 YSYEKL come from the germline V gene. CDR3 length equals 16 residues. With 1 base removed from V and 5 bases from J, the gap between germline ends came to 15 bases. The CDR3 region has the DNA TGCGCCAGCAGCCAAGTTGGCAGGGCCGTCGATCAGCCCCAGCATTTT. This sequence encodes CASSQVGRAVDQPQHF.

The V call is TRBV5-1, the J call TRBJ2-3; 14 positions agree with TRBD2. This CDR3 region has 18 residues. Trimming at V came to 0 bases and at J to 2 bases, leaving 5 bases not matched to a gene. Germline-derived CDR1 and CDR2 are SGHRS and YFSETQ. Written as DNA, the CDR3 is TGCGCCAGCAGCTTGGCCGGGACTAGCGGGAGAGCCACAGATACGCAGTATTTT. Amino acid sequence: CASSLAGTSGRATDTQYF.

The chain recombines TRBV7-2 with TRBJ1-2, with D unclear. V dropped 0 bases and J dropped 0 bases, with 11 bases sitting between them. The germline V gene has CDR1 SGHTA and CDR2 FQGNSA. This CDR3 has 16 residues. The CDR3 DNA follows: TGTGCCAGCAGCTTAGCGAGTACAGACGCTAACTATGGCTACACCTTC. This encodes CASSLASTDANYGYTF.

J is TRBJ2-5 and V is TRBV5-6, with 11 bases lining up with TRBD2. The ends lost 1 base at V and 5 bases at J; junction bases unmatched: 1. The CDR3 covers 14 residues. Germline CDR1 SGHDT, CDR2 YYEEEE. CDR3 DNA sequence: TGTGCCAGCAGCTTGCCTAGCGGGAGGGAGACCCAGTACTTC. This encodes CASSLPSGRETQYF.

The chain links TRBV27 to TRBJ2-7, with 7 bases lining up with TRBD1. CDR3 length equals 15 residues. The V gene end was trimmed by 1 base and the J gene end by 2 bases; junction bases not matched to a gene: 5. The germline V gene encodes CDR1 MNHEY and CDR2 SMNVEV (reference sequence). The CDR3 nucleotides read TGTGCCAGCAGTTTATTTGGGACAGCCCCCTACGAGCAGTACTTC. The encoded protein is CASSLFGTAPYEQYF.

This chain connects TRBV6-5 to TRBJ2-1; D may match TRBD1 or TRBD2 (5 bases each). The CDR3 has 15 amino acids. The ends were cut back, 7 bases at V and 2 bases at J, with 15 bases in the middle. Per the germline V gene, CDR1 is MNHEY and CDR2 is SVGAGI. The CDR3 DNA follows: TGTGCCAGCAAGAGGGGTGGCGGGCCCTACAATGAGCAGTTCTTC. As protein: CASKRGGGPYNEQFF.

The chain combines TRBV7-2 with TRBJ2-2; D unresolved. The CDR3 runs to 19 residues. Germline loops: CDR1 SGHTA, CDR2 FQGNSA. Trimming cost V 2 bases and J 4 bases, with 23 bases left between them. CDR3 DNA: TGTGCCAGCAGCTTAAAACCGCAATTTGTGGGCTTTAGCACCGGGGAGCTGTTTTTT. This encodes CASSLKPQFVGFSTGELFF.

CDR3 bases: TGTGCCAGCAGCTTAACCGTTCAGGGAATACGTGAAGCTTTCTTT. The encoded protein is CASSLTVQGIREAFF. The genes are TRBV7-2 and TRBJ1-1, with D perhaps matching TRBD1 (5 bases). The CDR3 loop spans 15 amino acids. The germline V and J ends were trimmed by 2 bases and 7 bases, with 17 bases remaining between them. Germline loops: CDR1 SGHTA, CDR2 FQGNSA.

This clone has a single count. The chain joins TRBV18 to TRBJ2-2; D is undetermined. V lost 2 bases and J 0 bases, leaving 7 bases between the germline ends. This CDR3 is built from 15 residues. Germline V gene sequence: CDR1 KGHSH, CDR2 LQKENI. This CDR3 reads CASSPADPNTGELFF. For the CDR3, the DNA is TGTGCCAGCTCACCAGCGGACCCGAACACCGGGGAGCTGTTTTTT.

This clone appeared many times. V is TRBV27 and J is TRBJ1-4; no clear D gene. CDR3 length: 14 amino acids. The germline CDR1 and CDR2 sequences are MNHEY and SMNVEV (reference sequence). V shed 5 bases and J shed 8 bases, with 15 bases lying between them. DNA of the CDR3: TGTGCCAGCAGTCTCTCCGGGCCGGGGGAAAAACTGTTTTTT. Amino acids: CASSLSGPGEKLFF.